A selection of T cell receptor beta chains follows, all from one sample in a study of neurological immune-mediated disorders. TCRdb called the 5' RACE reads again in MiXCR, with one record for every CDR3 protein. The table shows over 4,500 distinct CDR3 sequences, with less than 25% occurring only once. Sequencing input: CD8+ T cells from blood. All receptors derive from a woman aged 55 to 70 with HTLV-1-associated myelopathy (HAM/TSP). Each CDR3 is given with its conserved first and last residue. Each record gives: clone size, V gene, J gene, D gene, CDR3 DNA, CDR3 protein. D genes are given only for firm matches. Clone size is given for some rows only: seen once, a few or many times, or a class if the clone is expanded.

many	TRBV6-1	TRBJ1-1	TRBD1	TGTGCCAGCAGTGAATTACAGGGGGTGGGAACTGAAGCTTTCTTT	CASSELQGVGTEAFF
-	TRBV20-1	TRBJ2-5	-	TGCAGTGCTAGTAATAGGGAAGAGACCCAGTACTTC	CSASNREETQYF
once	TRBV20-1	TRBJ2-1	-	TGCAGTGCTAGGCGGGGAAGCTCCTACAATGAGCAGTTCTTC	CSARRGSSYNEQFF
many	TRBV9	TRBJ2-7	TRBD1	TGTGCCAGCAGCGTAGAGGGGGCAGGGGACCTCTACGAGCAGTACTTC	CASSVEGAGDLYEQYF
many	TRBV7-6	TRBJ1-1	TRBD1	TGTGCCAGCAGCCTCGGGACAGGCTGGAACACTGAAGCTTTCTTT	CASSLGTGWNTEAFF
-	TRBV29-1	TRBJ2-3	TRBD2	TGCAGCGTGGGACCGGGACTAGCGGGATCAGATACGCAGTATTTT	CSVGPGLAGSDTQYF
many	TRBV27	TRBJ2-5	TRBD2	TGTGCCAGCAGTTCGGGACTAGCGGGAGTAAGTCAAGAGACCCAGTACTTC	CASSSGLAGVSQETQYF
medium-sized	TRBV29-1	TRBJ2-7	TRBD1	TGCAGCGTTGCGGAGACAGGGTTAACCTACGAGCAGTACTTC	CSVAETGLTYEQYF
many	TRBV18	TRBJ2-1	-	TGTGCCAGCTCACCGGGGGACCACTGGATTGAGCAGTTCTTC	CASSPGDHWIEQFF
-	TRBV6-5	TRBJ2-7	TRBD2	TGTGCCAGCAGTAACCTACTAGCGGGGGGGGTCTACGAGCAGTACTTC	CASSNLLAGGVYEQYF
many	TRBV28	TRBJ2-1	TRBD2	TGTGCCAGCAGTTTATTTCCCCGACTAGCTTACAATGAGCAGTTCTTC	CASSLFPRLAYNEQFF
medium-sized	TRBV27	TRBJ2-3	-	TGTGCCAGCAGTTTGGCGGAAGACTCCCGCACAGATACGCAGTATTTT	CASSLAEDSRTDTQYF
-	TRBV19	TRBJ1-5	TRBD1	TGTGCCAGTGAAGGGACAGCATTCAATAAATTTTGTTGGCAGCCCCAGCATTTT	CASEGTAFNKFCWQPQHF
many	TRBV5-1	TRBJ2-1	-	TGCGCCAGCAGCTTGTTGGCTGACTCCTACAATGAGCAGTTCTTC	CASSLLADSYNEQFF
many	TRBV3-1	TRBJ1-1	TRBD1	TGTGCCAGCAGCCAAGCCCTAAGGACAGGCACTGAAGCTTTCTTT	CASSQALRTGTEAFF
medium-sized	TRBV12-3/TRBV12-4	TRBJ1-1	-	TGTGCCAGCAGTTTACGGCAGGATGAAGCTTTCTTT	CASSLRQDEAFF
many	TRBV2	TRBJ1-2	TRBD1	TGTGCCAGCAGCGCTGCCCGGCAGGGGGCGTATGGCTACACCTTC	CASSAARQGAYGYTF
-	TRBV5-5	TRBJ2-5	TRBD1	TGTGCCAGCAGGAATCCGGGACAGGGGTTGGAGACCCAGTACTTC	CASRNPGQGLETQYF
many	TRBV24-1	TRBJ1-1	-	TGTGCCACCAGTGAGAACTGGGGACCTGAAGCTTTCTTT	CATSENWGPEAFF
many	TRBV11-3	TRBJ2-5	-	TGTGCCAGCAGCCCGGCCGAGGGAGGTGGGGGAGAGACCCAGTACTTC	CASSPAEGGGGETQYF
many	TRBV7-9	TRBJ2-7	-	TGTGCCAGCAGCTCGCAGGGGGGTGAGCAGTACTTC	CASSSQGGEQYF
large	TRBV4-3	TRBJ2-7	-	TGCGCCAGCAGCCAAGGAGCAAGCGGGTCCTACGAGCAGTACTTC	CASSQGASGSYEQYF
many	TRBV18	TRBJ2-1	-	TGTGCCAGCTCATGGGGGGACAATGAGCAGTTCTTC	CASSWGDNEQFF
medium-sized	TRBV18	TRBJ2-7	-	TGTGCCAGCTCCCCCGATCGGTACGAGCAGTACTTC	CASSPDRYEQYF
many	TRBV11-2	TRBJ2-3	TRBD2	TGTGCCAGCAGCTTTTCTAGCGGAAGCACAGATACGCAGTATTTT	CASSFSSGSTDTQYF
many	TRBV11-2	TRBJ1-1	-	TGTGCCAGCAGCTTAGATTCCGGTGCGGGCACTGAAGCTTTCTTT	CASSLDSGAGTEAFF
many	TRBV25-1	TRBJ1-5	-	TGTGCCAGCAGTGAATGGACTGATCCCGGGGAGCCCCAGCATTTT	CASSEWTDPGEPQHF
-	TRBV5-1	TRBJ2-3	-	-	CASSFYICSASPPSGATDTQYF
medium-sized	TRBV20-1	TRBJ1-5	-	TGCAGTGCTGGACCCTCGACAGGTAGAATCAATCAGCCCCAGCATTTT	CSAGPSTGRINQPQHF
-	TRBV6-5	TRBJ2-2	-	TGTGCCAGCACGGAGACCGAGAACACCGGGGAGCTGTTTTTT	CASTETENTGELFF
medium-sized	TRBV7-8	TRBJ2-7	TRBD1	TGTGCCAGCAGCTTAGCCGGGACAGGGCTCTACGAGCAGTACTTC	CASSLAGTGLYEQYF
-	TRBV5-1	TRBJ2-1	-	TGCGCCAGCAGCTTGGCCTTGGTATGGGGCACTGAGCAGTTCTTC	CASSLALVWGTEQFF
-	TRBV4-1	TRBJ1-1	-	TGCGCCAGCAGCCAAGTTGGGGAGGGAAGCACTGAAGCTTTCTTT	CASSQVGEGSTEAFF
many	TRBV29-1	TRBJ1-3	-	TGCAGCGTCCATGGGGTCTCTGGAAACACCATATATTTT	CSVHGVSGNTIYF
many	TRBV4-1	TRBJ1-1	-	TGCGCCAGCAGCCAGACCGTTGCGGGCACTGAAGCTTTCTTT	CASSQTVAGTEAFF
many	TRBV19	TRBJ1-5	-	TGTGCCAGTAGTCCCGGGACACGTAGCAATCAGCCCCAGCATTTT	CASSPGTRSNQPQHF
-	TRBV11-2	TRBJ2-1	TRBD2	TGTGCCAGCAGCTTCCCGGCGGGGGATGAGCAGTTCTTC	CASSFPAGDEQFF
-	TRBV10-3	TRBJ2-7	-	TGTGCCATCAGTGAGTCGTTTGGGGGGCTACCTTCCTACGAGCAGTACTTC	CAISESFGGLPSYEQYF
many	TRBV15	TRBJ1-5	-	TGTGCCACCAGCAGAGATTGGAAACAGGGAATCGGCAATCAGCCCCAGCATTTT	CATSRDWKQGIGNQPQHF
many	TRBV19	TRBJ1-2	TRBD1	TGTGCCAGTAGCCCCGGGACAGGGTGGTATGGCTACACCTTC	CASSPGTGWYGYTF
many	TRBV4-3	TRBJ1-1	-	TGCGCCAGCAGCCAAGAGGTGTCCACTGAAGCTTTCTTT	CASSQEVSTEAFF
many	TRBV2	TRBJ2-1	TRBD2	TGTGCCAGCAGTGAGGCTAGCGGGGGGGGGAGCTCCTACAATGAGCAGTTCTTC	CASSEASGGGSSYNEQFF
medium-sized	TRBV5-5	TRBJ1-5	-	TGTGCCAGCAGCTTGGGTTTAGGGGGGCCCCAGCATTTT	CASSLGLGGPQHF
many	TRBV7-9	TRBJ2-1	TRBD1	TGTGCCAGCATCACGGACAGGGGTAATGAGCAGTTCTTC	CASITDRGNEQFF
-	TRBV5-6	TRBJ1-1	-	TGTGCCAGCAGCTTGGGCGCAGGGGCTGAAGCTTTCTTT	CASSLGAGAEAFF
many	TRBV4-1	TRBJ2-7	TRBD1	TGCGCCAGCAGCCGGGGACAGATTTACGAGCAGTACTTC	CASSRGQIYEQYF
many	TRBV4-3	TRBJ1-2	-	TGCACCAGCAGCCAAGACGTGGGGAGGGTTGGTGGCTACACCTTC	CTSSQDVGRVGGYTF
once	TRBV20-1	TRBJ2-7	-	TGCAGTGCTCCTTCGGGGGCGCCCATCTACGAGCAGTACTTC	CSAPSGAPIYEQYF
many	TRBV3-1	TRBJ2-1	TRBD1	TGTGCCAGCGACCGTGCCGGGACAGGCGGACCCGACGCTGACAATGAGCAGTTCTTC	CASDRAGTGGPDADNEQFF
-	TRBV5-1	TRBJ2-1	TRBD2	TGCGCCAGCAGCTTGGGAGCGGGGTCCCATGAGCAGTTCTTC	CASSLGAGSHEQFF
many	TRBV6-1	TRBJ2-3	TRBD2	TGTGCCAGCAGTGAAGGGGAGACTAGCGAAGCGCAGTATTTT	CASSEGETSEAQYF
many	TRBV6-1	TRBJ1-6	-	TGTGCCAGCAGTGAGGTCGCCTGGAGGGATTCACCCCTCCACTTT	CASSEVAWRDSPLHF
many	TRBV18	TRBJ2-1	TRBD2	TGTGCCAGCTCCCCGGGACTAGCGGGAGAGAGCGAGCAGTTCTTC	CASSPGLAGESEQFF
medium-sized	TRBV5-1	TRBJ2-1	TRBD2	TGCGCCAGCAGCCTCGCGGGGGCCTACAATGAGCAGTTCTTC	CASSLAGAYNEQFF
few	TRBV20-1	TRBJ2-1	TRBD2	TGCAGTGCCCTAGGGGGGACTAGCGGGAACAATGAGCAGTTCTTC	CSALGGTSGNNEQFF
medium-sized	TRBV6-5	TRBJ2-5	TRBD1	TGTGCCAGCAGTTACCCGGGACAGGGGGCATGGACCCAGTACTTC	CASSYPGQGAWTQYF
many	TRBV7-9	TRBJ1-1	-	TGTGCCAGCAGCTTAGTCCGGGGGAACACTGAAGCTTTCTTT	CASSLVRGNTEAFF
many	TRBV4-3	TRBJ1-1	TRBD1	TGCGCCAGCAGCCAAGAAATCCCCGGGACAGGGATAACTGAAGCTTTCTTT	CASSQEIPGTGITEAFF
many	TRBV6-2/TRBV6-3	TRBJ2-1	TRBD1	TGTGCCAGCAGTCTTCAATTAGGACAGGGGCACAATGAGCAGTTCTTC	CASSLQLGQGHNEQFF
many	TRBV16	TRBJ1-2	TRBD1	TGTGCCAGCAGCCTACAGGGGCGACGAAACTATGGCTACACCTTC	CASSLQGRRNYGYTF